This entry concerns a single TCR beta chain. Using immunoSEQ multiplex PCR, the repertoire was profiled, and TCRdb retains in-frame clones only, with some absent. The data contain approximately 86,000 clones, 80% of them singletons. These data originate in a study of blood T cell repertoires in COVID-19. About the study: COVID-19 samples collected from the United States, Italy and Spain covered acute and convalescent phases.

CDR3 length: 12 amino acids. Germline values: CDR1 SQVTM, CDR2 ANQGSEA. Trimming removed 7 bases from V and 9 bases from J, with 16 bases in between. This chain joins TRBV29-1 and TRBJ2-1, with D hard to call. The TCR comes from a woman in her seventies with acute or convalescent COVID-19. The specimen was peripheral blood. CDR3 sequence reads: CSADRLSSEQFF. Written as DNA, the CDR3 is TGCAGCGCAGACCGACTTTCTTCTGAGCAGTTCTTC.